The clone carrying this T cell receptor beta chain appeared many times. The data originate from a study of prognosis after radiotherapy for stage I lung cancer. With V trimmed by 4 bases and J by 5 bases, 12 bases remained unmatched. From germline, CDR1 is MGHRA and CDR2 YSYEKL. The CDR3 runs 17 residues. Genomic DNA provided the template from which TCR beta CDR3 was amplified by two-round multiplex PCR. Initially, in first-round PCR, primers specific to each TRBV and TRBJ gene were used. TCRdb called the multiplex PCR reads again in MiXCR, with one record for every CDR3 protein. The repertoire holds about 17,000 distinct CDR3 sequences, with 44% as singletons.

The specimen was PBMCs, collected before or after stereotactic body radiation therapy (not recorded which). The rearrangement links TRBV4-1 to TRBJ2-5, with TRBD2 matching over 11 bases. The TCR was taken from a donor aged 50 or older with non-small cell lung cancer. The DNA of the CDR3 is TGCGCCAGCAGCCCTCAGCGGCTAGCGGGGGGTTGGGAGACCCAGTACTTC. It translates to CASSPQRLAGGWETQYF.